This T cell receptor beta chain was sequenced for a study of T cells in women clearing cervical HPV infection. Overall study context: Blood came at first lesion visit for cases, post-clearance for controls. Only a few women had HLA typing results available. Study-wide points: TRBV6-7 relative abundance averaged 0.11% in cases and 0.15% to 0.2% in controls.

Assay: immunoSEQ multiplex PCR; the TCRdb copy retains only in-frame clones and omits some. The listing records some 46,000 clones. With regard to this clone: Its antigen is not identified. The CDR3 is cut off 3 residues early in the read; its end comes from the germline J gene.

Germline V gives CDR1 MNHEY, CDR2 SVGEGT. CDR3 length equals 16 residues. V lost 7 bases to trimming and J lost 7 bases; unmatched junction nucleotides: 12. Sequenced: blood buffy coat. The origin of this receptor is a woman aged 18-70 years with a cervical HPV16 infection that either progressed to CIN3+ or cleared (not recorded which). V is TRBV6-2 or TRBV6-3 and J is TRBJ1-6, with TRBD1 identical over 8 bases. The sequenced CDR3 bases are TGTGCCAGCACCTCCCCAAGGGACAGGCCGAATTCACCC. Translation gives CASTSPRDRPNSP. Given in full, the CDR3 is CASTSPRDRPNSPLHF.